This is a list of T cell receptor beta chains from one sample in a study of CD8 T cells in ankylosing spondylitis. MiXCR, run by TCRdb on the 5' RACE reads, gives a single entry per CDR3 protein. This sample has under 250,000 distinct CDR3 sequences, with approximately 8.4% found just once. The source material was blood, either unsorted or a sorted T cell fraction (not recorded which). The receptors originated from a female donor with ankylosing spondylitis or in good health (not recorded which). The CDR3 runs from the conserved cysteine through the conserved F or W. Fields, in order: CDR3 length, clone size, J gene, D gene, V gene, CDR3 DNA, CDR3 protein. A D gene is named only where the DNA matches it firmly. Size tells how often a clone was seen (once, few, many) or the class of an expanded clone, and some rows leave it out.

>13|many|TRBJ1-2|-|TRBV12-3/TRBV12-4
TGTGCCAGCACCACCACAGGGTTTGGAGGCTACACCTTC
CASTTTGFGGYTF
>13|many|TRBJ1-2|-|TRBV4-2
TGTGCCAGCAGCCAAGTTGGGTCGGGAGGCTACACCTTC
CASSQVGSGGYTF
>16|many|TRBJ2-3|-|TRBV5-6
TGTGCCAGCAGCTTGATGGTCAGGGTCAAGACAGATACGCAGTATTTT
CASSLMVRVKTDTQYF
>16|many|TRBJ2-5|-|TRBV25-1
TGTGCCAGCAGTGACTCTCGTAGAGGGGACCAAGAGACCCAGTACTTC
CASSDSRRGDQETQYF
>12|many|TRBJ1-1|TRBD1|TRBV12-3/TRBV12-4
TGTGCCAGCAGGACAGGGTTCGCTGAAGCTTTCTTT
CASRTGFAEAFF
>13|many|TRBJ2-5|-|TRBV28
TGTGCCAGCAGTTGGAGCAGGAGGGAGACCCAGTACTTC
CASSWSRRETQYF
>14|many|TRBJ2-3|-|TRBV6-4
TGTGCCAGCCTGAGGGGCGGGACCACAGATACGCAGTATTTT
CASLRGGTTDTQYF
>15|many|TRBJ2-3|TRBD2|TRBV20-1
TGCAGTGCTAGAGATCGGGCGGGAGCGGCAGATACGCAGTATTTT
CSARDRAGAADTQYF
>17|many|TRBJ2-2|TRBD2|TRBV12-3/TRBV12-4
TGTGCCAGCAGTTTGAGGTTAAGGAGCGGGAGAACCGGGGAGCTGTTTTTT
CASSLRLRSGRTGELFF
>13|many|TRBJ1-1|-|TRBV6-2/TRBV6-3
TGTGCCAGCAGTCCTCTACGGAACACTGAAGCTTTCTTT
CASSPLRNTEAFF
>12|many|TRBJ1-5|-|TRBV6-2/TRBV6-3
TGTGCCTCCCGGGGGGATCAACAGCCCCAGCATTTT
CASRGDQQPQHF
>15|many|TRBJ2-1|TRBD2|TRBV18
TGTGCCAGCTCCCTCGGGACTAGCGGGAATAATGAGCAGTTCTTC
CASSLGTSGNNEQFF
>15|many|TRBJ1-5|-|TRBV5-5
TGTGCCAGCAGCTTGGAGGGCCGCGGGGATCAGCCCCAGCATTTT
CASSLEGRGDQPQHF
>14|many|TRBJ2-7|-|TRBV6-5
TGTGCCAGCAGTTGGTCTCAGTCAAGGAACGAGCAGTACTTC
CASSWSQSRNEQYF
>15|many|TRBJ2-7|TRBD1|TRBV6-5
TGTGCCAGCAGTTACCCGGGGACAGTCGCCTACGAGCAGTACTTC
CASSYPGTVAYEQYF
>11|-|TRBJ1-2|-|TRBV27
TGTGCCAGCCTGGGATTCTATGGCTACACCTTC
CASLGFYGYTF
>13|many|TRBJ1-1|TRBD1|TRBV20-1
TGCAGTGCTGGGGACAGACCCTACACTGAAGCTTTCTTT
CSAGDRPYTEAFF
>16|many|TRBJ2-4|-|TRBV19
TGTGCCAGTAGTACGAGACAGTCCTTAGCCAAAAACATTCAGTACTTC
CASSTRQSLAKNIQYF
>18|many|TRBJ2-3|-|TRBV4-1
TGCGCCAGCAGCCAAGAATACTCCCGGGACATCAGCACAGATACGCAGTATTTT
CASSQEYSRDISTDTQYF
>10|many|TRBJ2-7|-|TRBV28
TGCGCCTCTGGGGAGTACGAGCAGTACTTC
CASGEYEQYF
>14|many|TRBJ1-5|-|TRBV24-1
TGTGCCACCAGTGATGCAGATAGCAATCAGCCCCAGCATTTT
CATSDADSNQPQHF
>17|many|TRBJ2-7|-|TRBV5-6
TGTGCCAGCAGCGCGGCAGACTCGGCTAGCCCCACCTACGAGCAGTACTTC
CASSAADSASPTYEQYF
>12|many|TRBJ1-2|-|TRBV7-9
TGTGCCAGCAGCTTAACGAGGGAAGGCTACACCTTC
CASSLTREGYTF
>13|few|TRBJ1-1|-|TRBV20-1
TGCAGTGCTGGCAGGGCTGTCGACACTGAAGCTTTCTTT
CSAGRAVDTEAFF
>15|-|TRBJ2-3|TRBD2|TRBV29-1
TGCAGCGTTGAAAGGTCGGGACTATACAGTGATACGCAGTATTTT
CSVERSGLYSDTQYF
>12|many|TRBJ1-1|-|TRBV29-1
TGCAGCGTTATGGACGGGGACACTGAAGCTTTCTTT
CSVMDGDTEAFF
>16|many|TRBJ1-1|-|TRBV3-1
TGTGCCAGCAGCCAAGATAGGGGGTGGGGTTTTTCTGAAGCTTTCTTT
CASSQDRGWGFSEAFF
>16|many|TRBJ1-2|TRBD1|TRBV5-6
TGTGCCAGCAGCCCTGAGACAGGGGGCGCCGACTATGGCTACACCTTC
CASSPETGGADYGYTF
>14|many|TRBJ1-2|-|TRBV20-1
TGCAGTGCTAGGACGGGGAGGTCCGTCTATGGCTACACCTTC
CSARTGRSVYGYTF
>12|many|TRBJ1-3|-|TRBV28
TGTGCCAGCCGGAGCTCTGGAAACACCATATATTTT
CASRSSGNTIYF
>14|many|TRBJ1-5|-|TRBV5-5
TGTGCCAGCAGCTCGGGGGGTGCCAATCAGCCCCAGCATTTT
CASSSGGANQPQHF
>13|-|TRBJ2-7|-|TRBV19
TGTGCCAGTAGTTCCGGGACCTCAGGGGAGCAGTACTTC
CASSSGTSGEQYF
>14|many|TRBJ1-2|-|TRBV2
TGTGCCACTCTCGTTGGGGAGACAAGCAAGGGCTACACCTTC
CATLVGETSKGYTF
>15|many|TRBJ2-7|TRBD1|TRBV5-1
TGCGCCAGCAGCCCCACCACGGGACAGGCCTACGAGCAGTACTTC
CASSPTTGQAYEQYF
>17|-|TRBJ2-1|TRBD2|TRBV20-1
TGCAGTGCCACCCGTAGGGCCGTAGCGGGATCCTACAATGAGCAGTTCTTC
CSATRRAVAGSYNEQFF
>14|many|TRBJ1-1|TRBD1|TRBV29-1
TGCAGCGTTCAATTGGGGACAGGGGGCAGTGAAGCTTTCTTT
CSVQLGTGGSEAFF
>15|many|TRBJ2-1|TRBD1|TRBV30
TGTGCCTGGAGGGAGAGGGACAGGGGTCACAATGAGCAGTTCTTC
CAWRERDRGHNEQFF
>15|many|TRBJ2-2|TRBD2|TRBV12-3/TRBV12-4
TGTGCCAGTAAGCTAGCGGGAGGAGGTACCGGGGAGCTGTTTTTT
CASKLAGGGTGELFF
>18|-|TRBJ2-3|TRBD2|TRBV12-3/TRBV12-4
TGTGCCTGCAGTCGAGACCTTCTTAGCGGGAGGTTCACAGATACGCAGTATTTT
CACSRDLLSGRFTDTQYF
>14|many|TRBJ2-7|-|TRBV20-1
TGCAGTGCTAGTTGGCCGGGCAGGGGCTACGAGCAGTACTTC
CSASWPGRGYEQYF
>11|many|TRBJ1-3|-|TRBV12-3/TRBV12-4
TGTGCCAGCACGGGGGGGAACACCATATATTTT
CASTGGNTIYF
>14|many|TRBJ2-7|-|TRBV5-4
TGTGCCAGCAGCTCCCCAAATAGCGGCTACGAGCAGTACTTC
CASSSPNSGYEQYF
>13|many|TRBJ2-7|-|TRBV20-1
TGCAGTGCTAGGGGGAAGCAGGCCTACGAGCAGTACTTC
CSARGKQAYEQYF
>13|many|TRBJ2-3|TRBD2|TRBV20-1
TGCAGTGCTAGCACGAGCGGGGAGGGTACGCAGTATTTT
CSASTSGEGTQYF
>11|many|TRBJ1-3|-|TRBV29-1
TGCAGCACCCTGTCGGGAAACACCATATATTTT
CSTLSGNTIYF
>15|-|TRBJ1-5|-|TRBV20-1
TGCAGTGCTAGACGGAAAATACACGTAAATCAGCCCCAGCATTTT
CSARRKIHVNQPQHF
>14|many|TRBJ1-5|-|TRBV19
TGTGCCAGTAGTATCTCTGACAAAGTGCAGCCCCAGCATTTT
CASSISDKVQPQHF
>13|many|TRBJ2-2|-|TRBV7-2
TGTGCCAGCAGCTTTCGGAGGAGGGGGGAGCTGTTTTTT
CASSFRRRGELFF
>10|many|TRBJ1-1|-|TRBV29-1
TGCAGCGTTGGGGAGTCTGAAGCTTTCTTT
CSVGESEAFF
>14|many|TRBJ2-3|-|TRBV20-1
TGCAGTGCTGGCAGACACACCGGCACAGATACGCAGTATTTT
CSAGRHTGTDTQYF
>15|-|TRBJ2-1|-|TRBV7-9
TGTGCCAGCAGCTTAGGCCTAGGGCCCTACACTGAGCAGTTCTTC
CASSLGLGPYTEQFF